The 31 T cell receptor beta chains listed next were all sequenced from one sample in a study of T cell changes during pregnancy in multiple sclerosis. TCRdb keeps only in-frame clones here, not all; method: immunoSEQ multiplex PCR. The sample yields more than 45,000 clones, approximately 93% seen once. Sequences were derived from CD8+ T cells from peripheral blood mononuclear cells, sampled in the second trimester of pregnancy. Source of these receptors: a female donor with multiple sclerosis, enrolled in a pregnancy study.

The gene calls are TRBV27 and TRBJ2-3; D is perhaps TRBD2 (6 bases). V was pared by 2 bases and J by 3 bases, with 9 bases between. CDR1 and CDR2 from the germline V gene are MNHEY and SMNVEV (reference sequence). The CDR3 sequence is 14 residues long. CDR3 in amino acids: CASSLQGGTDTQYF. CDR3 coding DNA: TGTGCCAGCAGTTTACAGGGAGGAACAGATACGCAGTATTTT.

This chain links TRBV5-4 with TRBJ2-7; perhaps TRBD2 as D (6 bases). The CDR3 totals 14 residues. V lost 0 bases and J lost 6, with 13 bases in between. Germline V gene sequence: CDR1 SGHNT, CDR2 YYREEE (reference sequence). CDR3 sequence reads: CASSLGPLGGEQYF. The CDR3 nucleotides are TGTGCCAGCAGCTTGGGGCCCCTCGGGGGCGAGCAGTACTTC.

This chain uses TRBV19 with TRBJ2-7, with a tentative D call TRBD2 (6 bases). V lost 11 bases and J lost 0, with 23 bases in between. Germline CDR1 is LNHDA and CDR2 is SQIVND (reference sequence). The CDR3 spans 16 residues. The CDR3 DNA sequence: TGTGCCTCGTCCCGTAGCGGAGAACCTAGCTCCTACGAGCAGTACTTC. This translates into CASSRSGEPSSYEQYF.

The V call is TRBV27, the J call TRBJ2-7; a possible D gene is TRBD2 (6 bases). Trimming removed 2 bases at V and 4 bases at J, with 15 bases between. Germline V lookup: CDR1 MNHEY, CDR2 SMNVEV (reference sequence). The CDR3 totals 15 residues. The CDR3 coding sequence is TGTGCCAGCAGTTTAGGTAGCGGCGGAGGGTACGAGCAGTACTTC. Amino acids: CASSLGSGGGYEQYF.

The V gene is TRBV2, the J gene TRBJ2-1; tentative D call: TRBD2 (5 bases). Germline CDR1 and CDR2: SNHLY and FYNNEI. V dropped 6 bases and J dropped 0 bases, with 15 bases sitting between them. CDR3 size: 16 residues. The CDR3 nucleotides are TGTGCCAGCAGCATAGACTATGGCAGCTCCTACAATGAGCAGTTCTTC. Amino acid sequence: CASSIDYGSSYNEQFF. Based on the CDR3 plus reference TRBV2 and TRBJ2-1, the full variable domain is EPEVTQTPSHQVTQMGQEVILRCVPISNHLYFYWYRQILGQKVEFLVSFYNNEISEKSEIFDDQFSVERPDGSNFTLKIRSTKLEDSAMYFCASSIDYGSSYNEQFFGPGTRLTVL.

This chain links TRBV6-5 with TRBJ1-1; tentatively, D is TRBD1 (6 bases). The CDR3 totals 13 residues. Trimming took off 8 bases at V and 1 base at J, with 11 bases between the two ends. Germline values: CDR1 MNHEY, CDR2 SVGAGI. The CDR3 region is CASYRETNTEAFF. CDR3 nucleotide sequence: TGTGCCAGCTACAGGGAGACGAACACTGAAGCTTTCTTT.

The chain couples TRBV15 to TRBJ2-7; 9 bases agree with TRBD1. Per the germline V gene, CDR1 is LNHNV and CDR2 is YYDKDF (reference sequence). J gave up 2 bases and V 0 bases, and 8 bases lay outside the gene matches. CDR3 size: 17 residues. The CDR3 protein is CATSRDHLGTGTYEQYF. The CDR3 nucleotides read TGTGCCACCAGCAGAGATCATTTGGGGACAGGGACCTACGAGCAGTACTTC.

This sequence joins TRBV4-2 and TRBJ2-7; TRBD1 agrees at 9 bases. Looked up from germline, CDR1 is LGHNA and CDR2 is YNFKEQ. The V and J ends lost 3 bases and 7 bases, in that order; junction bases with no gene match: 7. The CDR3 totals 14 residues. The CDR3 DNA is TGTGCCAGCAGCCAGAGACAGGGGGAAGGAGAGCAGTACTTC. This encodes CASSQRQGEGEQYF.

This chain connects TRBV13 to TRBJ1-2; 9 nucleotides line up with TRBD1. The CDR3 loop spans 15 amino acids. Germline V gives CDR1 PRHDT, CDR2 FYEKMQ (reference sequence). J lost 4 bases, V lost 7 bases, and 10 bases had no gene match. CDR3: CASTIPTGGAYGYTF. The CDR3 DNA follows: TGTGCCAGCACCATTCCCACAGGGGGCGCCTATGGCTACACCTTC.

The CDR3 loop reads CASSPGQRDQPQHF. In DNA form, the CDR3 reads TGTGCCAGCAGCCCGGGCCAGCGGGATCAGCCCCAGCATTTT. This rearrangement joins TRBV7-9 to TRBJ1-5, with no clear D. Germline CDR1 SEHNR, CDR2 FQNEAQ (reference sequence). V lost 5 bases, J lost 5 bases, and 13 bases lay in between. This CDR3 has 14 amino acids.

The chain employs TRBV7-6 and TRBJ2-5; a weak D match, TRBD2 (5 bases). This CDR3 has 14 residues. The germline V gene encodes CDR1 SGHVS and CDR2 FNYEAQ. With 1 base removed from V and 1 base from J, the gap between germline ends came to 7 bases. The CDR3: CASSLERVQETQYF. In DNA form, the CDR3 reads TGTGCCAGCAGCTTAGAGAGGGTCCAAGAGACCCAGTACTTC. The entire variable domain, with the rest obtained from reference TRBV7-6 and TRBJ2-5, is as follows: GAGVSQSPRYKVTKRGQDVALRCDPISGHVSLYWYRQALGQGPEFLTYFNYEAQQDKSGLPNDRFSAERPEGSISTLTIQRTEQRDSAMYRCASSLERVQETQYFGPGTRLLVL.

V is TRBV6-5 and J is TRBJ1-2; 9 nucleotides align to TRBD1. The V gene end was trimmed by 2 bases and the J gene end by 3 bases; junction bases not matched to a gene: 4. The CDR3 has 15 residues. Germline V gives CDR1 MNHEY, CDR2 SVGAGI. CDR3 DNA: TGTGCCAGCAGTTACGGGACAGGGAGCGACTATGGCTACACCTTC. Encoded protein: CASSYGTGSDYGYTF.

This clone was detected once. The chain links TRBV7-9 to TRBJ2-1, with a weak D call TRBD1 (6 bases). V lost 5 bases and J 1 base, leaving 12 bases between the germline ends. The CDR3 contains 15 residues. CDR1 and CDR2 from the germline V gene are SEHNR and FQNEAQ (reference sequence). The CDR3 region has the DNA TGTGCCAGCAGCCCGACAGGAATTTCCTACAATGAGCAGTTCTTC. As protein: CASSPTGISYNEQFF.

The rearrangement joins TRBV5-8 to TRBJ2-7; possibly TRBD1 for D (6 bases). The CDR3 has 12 residues. Germline CDR1 SGHTS, CDR2 YDEGEE. V lost 2 bases and J lost 4, with 7 bases in between. The CDR3 DNA sequence: TGTGCCAGCAGCTTCGGACAGTACGAGCAGTACTTC. It yields the protein CASSFGQYEQYF.

The rearrangement joins TRBV27 to TRBJ1-5; D might be TRBD1 (5 bases). Trimming stripped 3 bases from V and 4 bases from J, with 7 bases between. This CDR3 is built from 13 residues. The germline V gene encodes CDR1 MNHEY and CDR2 SMNVEV (reference sequence). CDR3 sequence reads: CASSFGGNQPQHF. CDR3 bases: TGTGCCAGCAGTTTCGGGGGAAATCAGCCCCAGCATTTT.

The rearrangement links TRBV13 to TRBJ2-5; TRBD1 matches at 10 bases. CDR1 PRHDT and CDR2 FYEKMQ come from the germline V gene (reference sequence). The CDR3 consists of 16 residues. The J segment lost 5 bases and the V segment lost 5 bases, leaving 11 bases of the junction unmatched. This CDR3 reads CASSLSQDRGVETQYF. For the CDR3, the DNA is TGTGCCAGCAGCCTCTCTCAGGACAGGGGGGTTGAGACCCAGTACTTC.

The genes are TRBV7-2 and TRBJ1-1; D gene unclear. The CDR3 has 11 residues. V lost 7 bases and J lost 6, with 9 bases in between. Germline lookup yields CDR1 SGHTA and CDR2 FQGNSA. CDR3 DNA sequence: TGTGCCAGCACCCCCGGTCCTGAAGCTTTCTTT. Translation gives CASTPGPEAFF.

For the CDR3, the DNA is TGTGCCAGTAGTGTTCCGGGACAGCGGAACACTGAAGCTTTCTTT. This sequence encodes CASSVPGQRNTEAFF. The gene calls are TRBV19 and TRBJ1-1; 7 bases match TRBD1. The CDR3 is 15 residues long. The trim removed 5 bases at V and 1 base at J, leaving 7 bases unmatched. The germline V gene has CDR1 LNHDA and CDR2 SQIVND (reference sequence).

The rearrangement uses TRBV7-9 and TRBJ2-7; 12 bases match TRBD2. Germline V CDR1 and CDR2: SEHNR, FQNEAQ (reference sequence). Germline trimming cut 0 bases from V and 4 bases from J; bases unmatched to any gene: 7. This CDR3 region has 17 residues. CDR3 sequence: CASSLASGLAGMYEQYF. The DNA for the CDR3 is TGTGCCAGCAGCTTAGCCTCTGGACTAGCGGGGATGTACGAGCAGTACTTC.

To note about this clone: Other DNA sequences in the same sample also yield this CDR3. This rearrangement joins TRBV27 to TRBJ2-7, with D unresolved. V gave up 3 bases and J gave up 3 bases, with 9 bases separating them. The CDR3 spans 13 residues. Germline lookup yields CDR1 MNHEY and CDR2 SMNVEV (reference sequence). Written as DNA, the CDR3 is TGTGCCAGCAGTTTGTACAGTGGCTACGAGCAGTACTTC. It is translated as CASSLYSGYEQYF.

The chain recombines TRBV10-2 with TRBJ2-1, with 7 positions matching TRBD2. V gave up 6 bases and J gave up 0 bases; unmatched junction bases: 5. The CDR3 covers 15 residues. Germline CDR1 and CDR2: WSHSY and SAAADI. DNA of the CDR3: TGCGCCAGCAGGAGGGGAGGGGCCTCCTACAATGAGCAGTTCTTC. Translated, it gives CASRRGGASYNEQFF.

This clone was observed a few times. This chain uses TRBV7-9 with TRBJ2-7; D gene unclear. The CDR3 spans 12 residues. Trimming cost V 5 bases and J 5 bases, with 10 bases left between them. Per germline, CDR1 SEHNR and CDR2 FQNEAQ (reference sequence). The CDR3 here is CASSPPSNEQYF. CDR3 DNA sequence: TGTGCCAGCAGCCCCCCCTCTAACGAGCAGTACTTC.

The chain is built from TRBV28 and TRBJ2-1, with unresolved D. This CDR3 has 13 amino acids. The V end was cut by 8 bases, the J end by 0 bases, with 8 bases between. In germline, CDR1 is MDHEN, CDR2 SYDVKM. The CDR3 loop is CASGTSSYNEQFF. The CDR3, as DNA: TGTGCCAGCGGTACGAGCTCCTACAATGAGCAGTTCTTC.

V is TRBV2 and J is TRBJ2-7; 9 bases align to TRBD2. This CDR3 is 17 amino acids long. Germline V gene data show CDR1 as SNHLY and CDR2 as FYNNEI. The ends lost 3 bases at V and 3 bases at J; junction bases unmatched: 12. CDR3 DNA: TGTGCCAGCAGTGACCCGCCTAGCGGGACAAGAAACTACGAGCAGTACTTC. Its protein is CASSDPPSGTRNYEQYF. Full variable domain (missing parts from reference TRBV2 and TRBJ2-7): EPEVTQTPSHQVTQMGQEVILRCVPISNHLYFYWYRQILGQKVEFLVSFYNNEISEKSEIFDDQFSVERPDGSNFTLKIRSTKLEDSAMYFCASSDPPSGTRNYEQYFGPGTRLTVT.

The J gene is TRBJ2-4, the V gene TRBV19, with 7 bases fitting TRBD1. V trimming: 7 bases; J trimming: 5 bases; junction bases outside the gene matches: 5. This CDR3 has 13 residues. Germline loops: CDR1 LNHDA, CDR2 SQIVND (reference sequence). DNA of the CDR3: TGTGCCAGTATCGGGACAGACCAAAACATTCAGTACTTC. The encoded protein is CASIGTDQNIQYF.

The chain has TRBV9 and TRBJ1-4, with a tentative D call TRBD1 (5 bases). CDR1 is SGDLS, CDR2 YYNGEE, per germline. The CDR3 runs 15 residues. V lost 6 bases to trimming and J lost 6 bases, with 18 bases between them. The chain's CDR3 is CASNQWGGSDEKLFF. CDR3 sequence (DNA): TGTGCCAGCAACCAGTGGGGGGGAAGCGATGAAAAACTGTTTTTT.

This chain links TRBV27 with TRBJ1-2; 8 bases map to TRBD1. The germline V gene encodes CDR1 MNHEY and CDR2 SMNVEV (reference sequence). The junction had 11 bases not matched to a gene; V was cut back by 2 bases and J by 3 bases. The CDR3 covers 17 residues. The CDR3 DNA follows: TGTGCCAGCAGTTTAGGTCCTCCGGGACAGGAGGACTATGGCTACACCTTC. This translates into CASSLGPPGQEDYGYTF.

This clone was detected once. The chain combines TRBV6-1 with TRBJ2-7, with a tentative D call TRBD1 (5 bases). This CDR3 is built from 13 residues. Trimming took off 4 bases at V and 3 bases at J, with 10 bases between the two ends. Germline V CDR1 and CDR2: MNHNS, SASEGT. The CDR3 region is CASSGDRLYEQYF. CDR3 DNA sequence: TGTGCCAGCAGTGGAGACAGACTCTACGAGCAGTACTTC.

The gene calls are TRBV9 and TRBJ1-1; tentatively, D is TRBD1 (5 bases). V lost 0 bases and J lost 5, with 11 bases in between. Germline V lookup: CDR1 SGDLS, CDR2 YYNGEE. The CDR3 loop spans 14 amino acids. The CDR3 reads CASSVGGVRTEAFF. CDR3 nucleotides: TGTGCCAGCAGCGTAGGGGGGGTAAGGACTGAAGCTTTCTTT.

The gene calls are TRBV12-5 and TRBJ2-7; 8 bases agree with TRBD2. The CDR3 runs 15 residues. CDR1 is LGHNT and CDR2 is FRNRAP in the germline V gene. Trimming removed 2 bases from V and 6 bases from J; junction bases left unmatched: 9. In DNA form, the CDR3 reads TGTGCTAGTGGTTTGTCGGGGGGGCCTCCCCTCGAGCAGTACTTC. It translates to CASGLSGGPPLEQYF.

The chain couples TRBV11-2 to TRBJ2-4; TRBD2 might be the D (7 bases). This CDR3 comprises 19 residues. Germline CDR1 SGHAT, CDR2 FQNNGV. V gave up 9 bases and J gave up 2 bases, with 29 bases separating them. CDR3 bases: TGTGCCAGGATGGGGGGGGCGCATAGGAAAGGGCAACCCAAAAACATTCAGTACTTC. This translates into CARMGGAHRKGQPKNIQYF.